The clone carrying this TCR beta chain was detected once. The sample comes from a study of blood T cell repertoires in COVID-19. The V end was cut by 6 bases, the J end by 5 bases, with 17 bases between. Germline lookup yields CDR1 MDHEN and CDR2 SYDVKM. This CDR3 spans 16 amino acids. As processed by the authors: The assay estimated nucleated cells by amplifying reference gene primers. TCRdb's copy holds only in-frame clones and misses some; the assay was immunoSEQ multiplex PCR. V, J and clone size are taken as reported in that table, and D and trimming were inferred from the DNA itself. Here the sample spans under 250,000 clones, 84% being singletons.

The sequence derives from a woman in her fifties or sixties with active or convalescent COVID-19. Source material: peripheral blood. The chain carries TRBV28 and TRBJ1-6; possibly TRBD1 for D (6 bases). CDR3 sequence: CASSTQGWTNNSPLHF. The CDR3 DNA reads as TGTGCCAGCAGCACACAGGGCTGGACGAATAATTCACCCCTCCACTTT. The whole variable domain, filled in from reference TRBV28 and TRBJ1-6, reads DVKVTQSSRYLVKRTGEKVFLECVQDMDHENMFWYRQDPGLGLRLIYFSYDVKMKEKGDIPEGYSVSREKKERFSLILESASTNQTSMYLCASSTQGWTNNSPLHFGNGTRLTVT.